Below, 21 T cell receptor beta chains from the same sample are listed, as sequenced in a study of T cell repertoires in cytomegalovirus infection. No antigen has been identified for these receptors. In TCRdb, the reads were re-called with MiXCR into one record per CDR3 protein. The sample consists of fewer than 130,000 distinct CDR3 sequences, around 45% of them appearing once. The input for sequencing was CD8+ T cells from cultured PBMCs, taken from culture after CMV antigen stimulation. Source of these receptors: a human donor in good health (CMV status not recorded). Some clones in this sample may be carry-over from other donors' samples.

This clonotype has only a few counts. The chain recombines TRBV6-2 or TRBV6-3 with TRBJ2-3; 12 bases align to TRBD2. CDR1 is MNHEY and CDR2 is SVGEGT in the germline V gene. CDR3 length: 16 amino acids. Trimming removed 2 bases from V and 6 bases from J; junction bases left unmatched: 6. CDR3 residues: CASSYVPSGGADTQYF. In DNA, the CDR3 is TGTGCCAGCAGTTACGTTCCTAGCGGGGGGGCCGATACGCAGTATTTT.

This clonotype was seen ten or more times. The chain couples TRBV19 to TRBJ2-7, with TRBD2 matching over 11 bases. V lost 6 bases and J lost 5; bases outside the gene matches: 6. In germline, CDR1 is LNHDA, CDR2 SQIVND (reference sequence). This CDR3 region has 14 residues. In nucleotides, the CDR3 is TGTGCCAGTAGACAACTAGCGGGGGTGAACGAGCAGTACTTC. Translating it yields CASRQLAGVNEQYF. Combining the CDR3 with reference TRBV19 and TRBJ2-7 gives the whole variable domain DGGITQSPKYLFRKEGQNVTLSCEQNLNHDAMYWYRQDPGQGLRLIYYSQIVNDFQKGDIAEGYSVSREKKESFPLTVTSAQKNPTAFYLCASRQLAGVNEQYFGPGTRLTVT.

This clonotype occurred a few times. The chain combines TRBV10-3 with TRBJ1-2; D call uncertain. The germline CDR1 and CDR2 sequences are ENHRY and SYGVKD. The CDR3 covers 11 residues. V lost 10 bases and J lost 7, with 13 bases in between. The CDR3 region is CATNTAGGYTF. The CDR3 DNA sequence: TGTGCCACAAATACCGCCGGTGGCTACACCTTC.

This clonotype was observed a few times. The chain couples TRBV4-1 to TRBJ2-7; 9 bases are shared with TRBD1. The CDR3 runs to 16 residues. After removal of 0 bases from V and 0 bases from J, the junction contained 3 bases not matched to a gene. Germline assignment: CDR1 MGHRA and CDR2 YSYEKL. In nucleotides, the CDR3 is TGCGCCAGCAGCCAAGAAGGGACAGGGATCTCCTACGAGCAGTACTTC. Its protein is CASSQEGTGISYEQYF.

The chain couples TRBV7-6 to TRBJ2-3; 9 bases are a match to TRBD2. V dropped 2 bases and J dropped 6; count of bases not matched to a gene: 12. Germline V gene sequence: CDR1 SGHVS, CDR2 FNYEAQ. This CDR3 region has 17 residues. The CDR3 coding sequence is TGTGCCAGCAGCTTACTAGCGGGGACCGATCGCCCTGATACGCAGTATTTT. Translating gives CASSLLAGTDRPDTQYF.

The chain uses TRBV5-4 and TRBJ1-1, with D perhaps TRBD1 (5 bases). Trimming took off 0 bases at V and 5 bases at J, with 11 bases between the two ends. CDR3 length equals 14 residues. Germline V gene lookup returns CDR1 SGHNT and CDR2 YYREEE (reference sequence). CDR3 sequence reads: CASSLDGGGTEAFF. In DNA, the CDR3 is TGTGCCAGCAGCTTGGACGGCGGGGGGACTGAAGCTTTCTTT.

The chain links TRBV6-6 to TRBJ1-4; the D is unclear. CDR1 MNHNY and CDR2 SVGAGI come from the germline V gene (reference sequence). The CDR3 covers 15 residues. V was cut by 2 bases and J by 5 bases, with 12 bases left in between. The CDR3: CASSYIGSRNEKLFF. The CDR3, as DNA: TGTGCCAGCAGTTACATTGGCAGTCGAAATGAAAAACTGTTTTTT.

The V and J genes are TRBV7-2 and TRBJ1-5; D remains ambiguous. V lost 1 base to trimming and J lost 7 bases, with 8 bases between them. This CDR3 is built from 13 residues. Germline values: CDR1 SGHTA, CDR2 FQGNSA. CDR3 protein: CASSLVGRQPQHF. DNA for the CDR3: TGTGCCAGCAGCTTAGTGGGAAGGCAGCCCCAGCATTTT.

This clonotype was counted a few times. The CDR3 protein is CASSLAFGVGYTF. The CDR3 nucleotides are TGTGCCAGCAGCTTAGCGTTCGGGGTTGGCTACACCTTC. The V and J genes are TRBV7-9 and TRBJ1-2; D not resolved. The V gene lost 0 bases and the J gene lost 7 bases, with 9 bases spanning the gap. Germline V gene lookup returns CDR1 SEHNR and CDR2 FQNEAQ (reference sequence). The CDR3 has 13 residues.

The chain has TRBV7-6 and TRBJ2-2; 9 bases fit TRBD1. The germline V gene has CDR1 SGHVS and CDR2 FNYEAQ. With 5 bases clipped from V and 7 bases from J, the junction kept 23 bases outside the gene matches. The CDR3 contains 20 residues. The CDR3: CASSTETGGFWIPYDGELFF. For the CDR3, the DNA is TGTGCCAGCAGCACCGAAACAGGGGGCTTTTGGATTCCGTATGACGGGGAGCTGTTTTTT. The whole variable domain, remainder taken from reference TRBV7-6 and TRBJ2-2, is GAGVSQSPRYKVTKRGQDVALRCDPISGHVSLYWYRQALGQGPEFLTYFNYEAQQDKSGLPNDRFSAERPEGSISTLTIQRTEQRDSAMYRCASSTETGGFWIPYDGELFFGEGSRLTVL.

The genes are TRBV9 and TRBJ1-1, with D uncertain. V was shortened by 3 bases and J by 6 bases, with 15 bases between the two germline ends. The CDR3 runs 14 residues. Germline loops: CDR1 SGDLS, CDR2 YYNGEE. The CDR3 bases are TGTGCCAGCAGCGCGCCCTCTGGCGGATCTGAAGCTTTCTTT. Protein product: CASSAPSGGSEAFF.

The rearrangement links TRBV4-2 to TRBJ2-7; D not certain. The CDR3 runs to 13 residues. V dropped 1 base and J dropped 3 bases, with 7 bases sitting between them. Germline CDR1 is LGHNA and CDR2 is YNFKEQ. CDR3 residues: CASSQGGIYEQYF. CDR3 nucleotides: TGTGCCAGCAGCCAAGGCGGAATCTACGAGCAGTACTTC.

This chain links TRBV19 with TRBJ2-7; 8 bases line up with TRBD2. This CDR3 region has 14 residues. Losses at the gene ends were 5 bases for V and 4 bases for J; bases not matched to a gene: 7. Germline CDR1 is LNHDA and CDR2 is SQIVND (reference sequence). The CDR3 nucleotides are TGTGCCAGTAGTGTTGGACTAGCCCCTTACGAGCAGTACTTC. Residues: CASSVGLAPYEQYF.

This clonotype was observed many times. This sequence joins TRBV11-2 and TRBJ2-2; D is possibly TRBD1 (6 bases). Per the germline V gene, CDR1 is SGHAT and CDR2 is FQNNGV. The V and J ends lost 4 bases and 6 bases respectively, with 15 bases between them. The CDR3 runs to 15 residues. The CDR3 region is CASSSATGWAGELFF. The CDR3, as DNA: TGTGCCAGCAGCTCGGCAACAGGGTGGGCCGGGGAGCTGTTTTTT.

This clonotype has a handful of counts. J is TRBJ1-6 and V is TRBV7-2; TRBD1 matches at 8 bases. The germline gives CDR1 SGHTA, CDR2 FQGNSA. After removal of 4 bases from V and 9 bases from J, the junction contained 8 bases not matched to a gene. This CDR3 region has 15 residues. The CDR3 DNA reads as TGTGCCAGCAGCTCTACAGGGGGAAACGGTTCACCCCTCCACTTT. Amino acid sequence: CASSSTGGNGSPLHF.

This clonotype appeared once. This sequence joins TRBV6-6 and TRBJ2-7; maybe TRBD2 (6 bases). In germline, CDR1 is MNHNY, CDR2 SVGAGI (reference sequence). V lost 8 bases, J lost 4 bases, and 9 bases lay in between. The CDR3 totals 11 residues. The CDR3 coding sequence is TGTGCCAGCCCTCGGGGGTACGAGCAGTACTTC. Protein sequence: CASPRGYEQYF.

The chain has TRBV27 and TRBJ1-2; 9 bases fit TRBD1. V lost 8 bases to trimming and J lost 3 bases; unmatched junction nucleotides: 4. The germline V gene has CDR1 MNHEY and CDR2 SMNVEV (reference sequence). The CDR3 has 13 amino acids. The CDR3 bases are TGTGCCAGCCGGGACAGGGTTGACTATGGCTACACCTTC. This translates into CASRDRVDYGYTF.

This chain links TRBV4-1 with TRBJ2-1; D possibly uses TRBD1 or TRBD2 (5 bases each). Germline CDR1 MGHRA, CDR2 YSYEKL. This CDR3 comprises 13 residues. Trimming took off 0 bases at V and 8 bases at J, with 8 bases between the two ends. This chain's CDR3 is CASSQERGYEQFF. The CDR3 bases are TGCGCCAGCAGCCAAGAGAGGGGCTATGAGCAGTTCTTC.

This clonotype was counted a few times. This chain uses TRBV11-2 with TRBJ2-3; 8 positions agree with TRBD2. CDR3 length equals 17 residues. Germline trimming cut 5 bases from V and 3 bases from J; bases unmatched to any gene: 13. Germline V gene data show CDR1 as SGHAT and CDR2 as FQNNGV. The CDR3: CASSETSGGSWTDTQYF. Here the CDR3 DNA reads TGTGCCAGCAGCGAAACGAGCGGGGGATCGTGGACAGATACGCAGTATTTT. Based on the CDR3 plus reference TRBV11-2 and TRBJ2-3, the full variable domain is EAGVAQSPRYKIIEKRQSVAFWCNPISGHATLYWYQQILGQGPKLLIQFQNNGVVDDSQLPKDRFSAERLKGVDSTLKIQPAKLEDSAVYLCASSETSGGSWTDTQYFGPGTRLTVL.

Only a few counts were recorded for this clonotype. This sequence joins TRBV6-6 and TRBJ1-3; 8 bases are shared with TRBD1. The germline CDR1 and CDR2 sequences are MNHNY and SVGAGI (reference sequence). The CDR3 length is 17 residues. V lost 0 bases and J lost 2; bases outside the gene matches: 6. CDR3 coding DNA: TGTGCCAGCAGTTACTCGGAACCAGGGGGCACTGGAAACACCATATATTTT. Translating gives CASSYSEPGGTGNTIYF.

This clonotype has at least ten counts. The V call is TRBV5-6, the J call TRBJ2-7, with 9 bases that match TRBD1. CDR1 and CDR2 from the germline V gene are SGHDT and YYEEEE. This CDR3 comprises 17 residues. V shed 2 bases and J 9 bases; nucleotides not matched to a gene: 18. The CDR3 DNA reads TGTGCCAGCAGCTTAGGATGGGGGACAGGGCCCAAGGGTGGGCAGTACTTC. Protein product: CASSLGWGTGPKGGQYF.